A selection of T cell receptor beta chains follows, all from one sample in a study of CD8+ T cells in alopecia areata. Measured with immunoSEQ multiplex PCR; TCRdb has only the in-frame clones, and not every one. The profile shows about 110,000 clones, 56% of them singletons. The specimen was CD4+ T cells sorted from blood, collected at week 24, from a patient treated with tofacitinib. The receptors derive from a human donor with alopecia areata. Both conserved end residues are part of each CDR3. A D gene is named only where the DNA matches it firmly.

d_gene | len | j_gene | v_gene | CDR3aa
. | 16 | TRBJ1-5 | TRBV11-2 | CASSFNSGGSGQPQHF
. | 15 | TRBJ1-1 | TRBV19 | CASSRLRELSTEAFF
. | 14 | TRBJ2-7 | TRBV30 | CAWSVEGSRGEQYF
. | 12 | TRBJ1-6 | TRBV25-1 | CASSYLVSPLHF
. | 13 | TRBJ2-5 | TRBV6-5 | CASSRDFKETQYF
TRBD2 | 12 | TRBJ2-5 | TRBV30 | CAFRLGGETQYF
. | 12 | TRBJ1-1 | TRBV6-5 | CASTQGGTEAFF
. | 15 | TRBJ1-1 | TRBV9 | CASSVVVRAGAEAFF
. | 12 | TRBJ2-5 | TRBV4-2 | CASSHPQETQYF
. | 13 | TRBJ1-1 | TRBV30 | CAWTLGGRGEAFF
TRBD1 | 17 | TRBJ1-2 | TRBV4-1 | CASSQPTTLGQGRGYTF
. | 16 | TRBJ2-2 | TRBV6-5 | CASSYSYRVGTGELFF
. | 14 | TRBJ1-6 | TRBV5-6 | CASSVSGFDSPLHF
. | 14 | TRBJ2-7 | TRBV10-3 | CAISESGRTYEQYF
. | 13 | TRBJ2-2 | TRBV27 | CASKTRNTGELFF
. | 13 | TRBJ1-1 | TRBV29-1 | CSAQRGMNTEAFF
TRBD1 | 13 | TRBJ2-5 | TRBV7-9 | CASSQTGLETQYF
TRBD1 | 16 | TRBJ1-2 | TRBV4-2 | CASSPSGDRQNYGYTF
. | 11 | TRBJ2-7 | TRBV20-1 | CSASTDYEQYF
TRBD1 | 14 | TRBJ2-7 | TRBV5-1 | CASSGMTGRLEQYF
. | 12 | TRBJ2-7 | TRBV2 | CASSGGSYEQYF
. | 13 | TRBJ2-5 | TRBV30 | CAWSVPAVGTQYF
TRBD1 | 13 | TRBJ2-5 | TRBV11-1 | CASPDREQETQYF
. | 12 | TRBJ2-7 | TRBV30 | CAWGHSSYEQYF
. | 16 | TRBJ2-5 | TRBV13 | CASSNLVRPTRETQYF
. | 14 | TRBJ2-7 | TRBV5-1 | CASSLGTESYEQYF
TRBD1 | 14 | TRBJ1-2 | TRBV6-6 | CASSSPDRDYGYTF
TRBD1 | 15 | TRBJ2-5 | TRBV10-3 | CAISEPGQGIETQYF
. | 12 | TRBJ1-2 | TRBV5-5 | CASSLQGIGYTF
TRBD1 | 14 | TRBJ2-7 | TRBV30 | CAWSKGTGLHEQYF
TRBD2 | 15 | TRBJ2-5 | TRBV6-5 | CASSSTTSGGETQYF
. | 14 | TRBJ2-6 | TRBV29-1 | CSVESGAGANVLTF
. | 14 | TRBJ1-2 | TRBV2 | CASSEVGNTYGYTF
. | 15 | TRBJ2-1 | TRBV5-1 | CASSLDGTPYGKQFF
. | 11 | TRBJ2-5 | TRBV2 | CASGQKETQYF
TRBD1 | 15 | TRBJ1-4 | TRBV13 | CASSSIQGALEKLFF
. | 13 | TRBJ2-5 | TRBV10-3 | CATSLAGEETQYF
. | 12 | TRBJ2-7 | TRBV29-1 | CSVVMGPYEQYF